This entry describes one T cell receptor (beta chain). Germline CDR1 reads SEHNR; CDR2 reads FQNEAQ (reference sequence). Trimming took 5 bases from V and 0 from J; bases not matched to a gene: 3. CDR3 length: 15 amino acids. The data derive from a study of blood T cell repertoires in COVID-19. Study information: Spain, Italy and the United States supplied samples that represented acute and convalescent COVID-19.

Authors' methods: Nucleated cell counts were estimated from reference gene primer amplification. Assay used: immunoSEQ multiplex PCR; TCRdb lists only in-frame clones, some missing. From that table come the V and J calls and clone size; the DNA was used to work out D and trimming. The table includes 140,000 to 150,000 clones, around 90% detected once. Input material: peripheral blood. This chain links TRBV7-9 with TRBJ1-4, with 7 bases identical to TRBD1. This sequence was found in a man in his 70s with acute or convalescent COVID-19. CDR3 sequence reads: CASSDRVATNEKLFF. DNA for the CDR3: TGTGCCAGCAGCGACAGGGTAGCAACTAATGAAAAACTGTTTTTT.